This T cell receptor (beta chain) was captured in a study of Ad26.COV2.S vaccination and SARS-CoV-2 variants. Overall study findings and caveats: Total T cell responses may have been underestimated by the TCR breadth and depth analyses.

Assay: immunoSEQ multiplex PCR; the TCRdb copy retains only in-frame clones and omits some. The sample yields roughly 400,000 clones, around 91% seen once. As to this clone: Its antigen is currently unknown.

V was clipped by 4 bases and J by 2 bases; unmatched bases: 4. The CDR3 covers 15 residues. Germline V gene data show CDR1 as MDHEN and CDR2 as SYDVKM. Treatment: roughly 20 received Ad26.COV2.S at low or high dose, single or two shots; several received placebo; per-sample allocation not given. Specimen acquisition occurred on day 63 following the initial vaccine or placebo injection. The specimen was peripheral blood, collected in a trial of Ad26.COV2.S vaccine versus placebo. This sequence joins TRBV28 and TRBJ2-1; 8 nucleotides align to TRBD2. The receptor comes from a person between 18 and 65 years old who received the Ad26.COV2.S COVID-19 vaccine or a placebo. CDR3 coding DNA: TGTGCCAGCAGTTCCAGCGGGAGTCCCTACAATGAGCAGTTCTTC. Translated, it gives CASSSSGSPYNEQFF.